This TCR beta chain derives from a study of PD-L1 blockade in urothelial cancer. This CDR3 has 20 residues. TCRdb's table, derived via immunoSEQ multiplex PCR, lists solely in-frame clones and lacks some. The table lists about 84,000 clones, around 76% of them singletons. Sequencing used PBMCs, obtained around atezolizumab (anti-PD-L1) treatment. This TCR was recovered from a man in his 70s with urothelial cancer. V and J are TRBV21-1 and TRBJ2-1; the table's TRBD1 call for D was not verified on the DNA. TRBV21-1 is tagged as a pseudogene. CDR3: CASRLTRQGWADSSYNEQFF. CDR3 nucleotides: TGTGCCAGCAGGCTTACTCGACAGGGGTGGGCGGACAGCTCCTACAATGAGCAGTTCTTC.